A single sample gave rise to the 3 T cell receptor beta chains below, sequenced in a study of T cells in localized non-small cell lung cancer (dated by TCRdb to the early 2020s). Receptor amplification or capture employed the immunoSEQ multiplex PCR assay. Entries here come from immuneACCESS through TCRdb and include only in-frame sequences with V and J called. Some clones fail to appear in such tables; in the studies checked, an unresolved V gene covers under half of the shortfall, and the cause of the remainder is unknown. In all, the sample holds around 9,000 clones, and around 90% of those were seen once. Roughly 7.7% of the sample lies in the top ten. The sample consisted of peripheral blood, taken before any cancer treatment. These TCRs come from a woman aged 35-75 years with stage I squamous cell lung carcinoma.

The V and J genes are TRBV9 and TRBJ1-4; 8 nucleotides agree with TRBD1. The trim removed 3 bases at V and 3 bases at J, leaving 4 bases unmatched. Germline V gene lookup returns CDR1 SGDLS and CDR2 YYNGEE. The CDR3 sequence is 15 residues long. Here the CDR3 DNA reads TGTGCCAGCAGCGGACTGACAGGGGCTAATGAAAAACTGTTTTTT. This encodes CASSGLTGANEKLFF. The complete variable domain, with remaining parts taken from reference TRBV9 and TRBJ1-4, reads DSGVTQTPKHLITATGQRVTLRCSPRSGDLSVYWYQQSLDQGLQFLIQYYNGEERAKGNILERFSAQQFPDLHSELNLSSLELGDSALYFCASSGLTGANEKLFFGSGTQLSVL.

The chain uses TRBV15 and TRBJ2-3, with 10 nucleotides matching TRBD2. V was pared by 3 bases and J by 1 base, with 7 bases of the junction left unmatched. CDR3 length: 17 residues. The germline gives CDR1 LNHNV, CDR2 YYDKDF (reference sequence). CDR3 DNA sequence: TGTGCCACCAGCAGCGGGGTAGGACTAGCGGGCACAGATACGCAGTATTTT. Protein sequence: CATSSGVGLAGTDTQYF.

The V call is TRBV6-5, the J call TRBJ2-2; a possible D gene is TRBD1 (6 bases). The CDR3 sequence is 14 residues long. CDR1 is MNHEY, CDR2 SVGAGI, per germline. V was trimmed by 11 bases and J by 0 bases, leaving 13 bases between them. CDR3 in amino acids: CAARDTANTGELFF. In nucleotides, the CDR3 is TGTGCCGCCCGGGACACCGCGAACACCGGGGAGCTGTTTTTT.